The clone carrying this T cell receptor (beta chain) came up a few times. A much more abundant neighbour one base away suggests this may be a read error. Germline V lookup: CDR1 SGHDT, CDR2 YYEEEE. The CDR3 sequence is 13 residues long. This record comes from a study of tumor-infiltrating lymphocytes in primary liver carcinoma. From roughly 20-30 mg of unsorted bulk tissue, DNA and RNA were co-extracted together. The template, approximately 500 ng total RNA, yielded TCR beta cDNA made with a constant-region primer. Sequencing libraries for TCR beta derived from three nested multiplex PCR rounds that used slightly modified ARM-PCR. Rounds one and two of PCR, each of 9 to 11 cycles, were primed with TRBV1-TRBV30 forward primers and a C-beta reverse primer. TCRdb redid the calling of the multiplex PCR reads with MiXCR, one entry per CDR3 protein. There are 90,000 to 100,000 distinct CDR3 sequences in the sample; roughly 69% occur only once, and over 9.5% lies in the top ten.

The chain couples TRBV5-6 to TRBJ2-5, with D perhaps matching TRBD1 (6 bases). The sequence came from a woman in her sixties or seventies with primary liver carcinoma and hepatitis B virus infection. The source material was liver tumor tissue from sampling region 5. Subset noted: tumor region T5, tumor centre. CDR3: CASSPTGQETLYF. Written as DNA, the CDR3 is TGTGCCAGCAGCCCAACAGGGCAAGAGACCCTGTACTTC.